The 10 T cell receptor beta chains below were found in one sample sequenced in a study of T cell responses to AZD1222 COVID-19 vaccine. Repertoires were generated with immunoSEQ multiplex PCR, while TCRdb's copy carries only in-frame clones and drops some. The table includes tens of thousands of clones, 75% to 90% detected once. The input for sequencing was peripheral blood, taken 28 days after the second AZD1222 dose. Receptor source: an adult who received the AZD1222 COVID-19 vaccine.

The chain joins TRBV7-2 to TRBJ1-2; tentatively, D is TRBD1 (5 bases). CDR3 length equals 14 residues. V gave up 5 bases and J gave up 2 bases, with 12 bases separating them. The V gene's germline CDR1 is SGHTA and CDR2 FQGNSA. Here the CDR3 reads CASSLKAGNYGYTF. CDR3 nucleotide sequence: TGTGCCAGCAGCCTTAAGGCAGGGAACTATGGCTACACCTTC.

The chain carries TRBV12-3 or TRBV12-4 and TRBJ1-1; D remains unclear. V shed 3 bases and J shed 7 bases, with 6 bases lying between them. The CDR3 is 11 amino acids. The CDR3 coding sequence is TGTGCCAGCAGTTTCCCAGTTGAAGCTTTCTTT. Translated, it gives CASSFPVEAFF.

The CDR3 DNA reads TGTGCCAGCAGCTCAGCCAGGGGGTTATCAACTAATGAAAAACTGTTTTTT. Translated, it gives CASSSARGLSTNEKLFF. The rearrangement uses TRBV11-2 and TRBJ1-4, with 7 bases that match TRBD1. In germline, CDR1 is SGHAT, CDR2 FQNNGV. V shed 4 bases, J shed 0 bases, and the junction held 8 bases outside the gene matches. CDR3 length equals 17 residues.

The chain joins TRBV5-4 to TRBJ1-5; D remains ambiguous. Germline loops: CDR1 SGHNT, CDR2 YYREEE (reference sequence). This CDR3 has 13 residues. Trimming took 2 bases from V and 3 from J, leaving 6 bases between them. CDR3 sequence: CASSFGDNQPQHF. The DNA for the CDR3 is TGTGCCAGCAGCTTCGGGGACAATCAGCCCCAGCATTTT.

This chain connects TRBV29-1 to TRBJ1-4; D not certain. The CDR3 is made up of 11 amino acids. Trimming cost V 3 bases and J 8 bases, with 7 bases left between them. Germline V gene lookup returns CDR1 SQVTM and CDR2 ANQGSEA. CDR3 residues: CSVDQEEKLFF. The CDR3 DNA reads TGCAGCGTTGATCAGGAAGAAAAACTGTTTTTT. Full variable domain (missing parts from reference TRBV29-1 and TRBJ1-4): SAVISQKPSRDICQRGTSLTIQCQVDSQVTMMFWYRQQPGQSLTLIATANQGSEATYESGFVIDKFPISRPNLTFSTLTVSNMSPEDSSIYLCSVDQEEKLFFGSGTQLSVL.

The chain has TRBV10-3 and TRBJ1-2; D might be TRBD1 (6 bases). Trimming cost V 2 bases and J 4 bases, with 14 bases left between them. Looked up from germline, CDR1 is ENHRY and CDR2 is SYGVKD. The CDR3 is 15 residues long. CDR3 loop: CAISEGRGTSYGYTF. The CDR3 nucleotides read TGTGCCATCAGTGAGGGTAGGGGGACATCCTATGGCTACACCTTC.

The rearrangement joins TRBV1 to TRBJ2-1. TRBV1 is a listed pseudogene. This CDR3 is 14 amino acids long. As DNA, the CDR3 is TGCACCAGCAGCCAAGAAGGCCTCCGGCTAGAGCAGTTCTTC. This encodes CTSSQEGLRLEQFF.

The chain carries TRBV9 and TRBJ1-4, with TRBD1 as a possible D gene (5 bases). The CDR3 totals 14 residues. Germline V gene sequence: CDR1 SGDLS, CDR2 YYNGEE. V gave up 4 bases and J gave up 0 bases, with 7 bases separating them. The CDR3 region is CASSLRATNEKLFF. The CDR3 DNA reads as TGTGCCAGCAGCCTCAGGGCAACTAATGAAAAACTGTTTTTT.

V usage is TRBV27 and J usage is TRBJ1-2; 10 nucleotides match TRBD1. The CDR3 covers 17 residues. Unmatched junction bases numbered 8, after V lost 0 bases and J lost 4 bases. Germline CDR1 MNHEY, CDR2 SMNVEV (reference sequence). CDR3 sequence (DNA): TGTGCCAGCAGTTTATCCCCTGGGACAGGGGTCAGCTATGGCTACACCTTC. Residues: CASSLSPGTGVSYGYTF.

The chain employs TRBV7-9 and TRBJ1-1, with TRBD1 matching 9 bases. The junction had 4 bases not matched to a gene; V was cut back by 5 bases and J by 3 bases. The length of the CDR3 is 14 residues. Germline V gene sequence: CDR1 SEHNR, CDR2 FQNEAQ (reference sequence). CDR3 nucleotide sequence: TGTGCCAGCAGCAAGGACAGGGGATACACTGAAGCTTTCTTT. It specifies CASSKDRGYTEAFF.